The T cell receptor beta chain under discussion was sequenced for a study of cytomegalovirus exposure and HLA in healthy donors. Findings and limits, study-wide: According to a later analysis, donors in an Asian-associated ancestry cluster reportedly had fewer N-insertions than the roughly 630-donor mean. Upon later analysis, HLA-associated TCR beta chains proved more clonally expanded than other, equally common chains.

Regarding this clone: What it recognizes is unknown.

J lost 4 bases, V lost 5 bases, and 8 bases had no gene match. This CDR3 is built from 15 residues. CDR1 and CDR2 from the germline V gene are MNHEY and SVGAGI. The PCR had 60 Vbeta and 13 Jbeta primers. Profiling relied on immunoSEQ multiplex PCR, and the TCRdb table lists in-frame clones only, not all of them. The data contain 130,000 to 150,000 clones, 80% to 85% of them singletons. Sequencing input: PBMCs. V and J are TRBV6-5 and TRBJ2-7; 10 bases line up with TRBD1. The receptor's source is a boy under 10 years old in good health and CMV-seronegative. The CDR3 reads CASSLIPDRGYEQYF. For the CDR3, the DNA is TGTGCCAGCAGTCTCATCCCGGACAGGGGGTACGAGCAGTACTTC.